This paragraph covers one TCR beta chain sequence. Its cognate antigen has yet to be identified. In total, around 600 healthy bone marrow donors made up the cohort. At the time of sampling, every cohort member was nominally healthy, though immune exposures that went unrecorded were likely present. The donor was CMV seronegative and was included in the group of a few hundred seronegative cohort members. A peripheral blood sample was collected from each donor, and TCR beta sequencing was performed on peripheral blood mononuclear cells. The Qiagen DNeasy Blood Extraction Kit was used to extract genomic DNA from the blood cell samples. These data belong to a study of cytomegalovirus exposure and HLA in healthy donors (TCRdb year 2017). Concerning the study at large: An earlier analysis of roughly 610 of the donors reported under 300 Gb of sequence data and 117 million unique TCR beta sequences obtained from approximately 180 million T cells. Roughly 5 DR-DQ haplotypes were treated as single units for association and clustering because of strong linkage in the cohort. Donor age, sex, ethnicity and CMV serostatus were compiled alongside the repertoire data. In a later genetic analysis, genome-wide SNP genotypes for about 55% of the roughly 670 donors were used, and that subset was treated as a discovery cohort. Typing coverage differed by locus: A, B, C, DRB1 and DQB1 were typed in about 629-630 donors, DQA1 in 522, DPA1 in around 580, and DPB1 in roughly 470. An early release that covered about 640 HLA-typed donors contained approximately 300 gigabases of sequencing data and tens of millions of unique TCR sequences. Across 398 genotyped donors of the cohort, an average of about 250,000 unique TCR beta nucleotide sequences per donor were sequenced, and around 20% of those sequences were non-productive. HLA typing covered class I and class II loci at four-digit resolution. The later analysis used no new phenotypic data to find candidate immune exposures, relying instead on TCR beta sequences and their occurrence across donors. The study combined high-throughput TCR immunosequencing, statistical association of individual TCRs with disease status, and machine learning to predict cytomegalovirus infection status. The study used immunosequencing to profile the T cell repertoires of approximately 640 subjects and linked those repertoires to cytomegalovirus serostatus. The genetic ancestry cluster associated with self-reported Caucasian donors included about 84% of the 350 to 500 genotyped donors. The study aimed to test whether cataloging public T cell receptors could reveal signatures of past pathogen exposure. Along with the approximately 670-subject first cohort, a separate validation cohort of roughly 110 different subjects was used. All discovery cohort repertoires had been generated using a single sequencing platform. To study patterns of TCR occurrence, a later analysis re-analyzed previously published TCR beta repertoires from several hundred donors and added high-resolution HLA genotyping. In an earlier analysis of roughly 540 of the donors, high-throughput TCR beta sequencing was used to judge whether each TCR beta V gene segment behaved as functional or pseudogenic.

Library preparation was by the immunoSEQ multiplex PCR assay. The multiplex PCR relied on a mix of 60 forward primers for TCR Vbeta segments and 13 reverse primers for TCR Jbeta segments. The CDR3 region of rearranged TCR beta genes was amplified from genomic DNA with a multiplex PCR assay. Amplified TCR beta libraries were sequenced as 87-base-pair reads on the Illumina HiSeq System. The source study handled its data this way. Across the 670 or so repertoires, a later analysis counted tens of millions of unique TCR beta chains, roughly 11 million of which were shared by at least two donors. To remove PCR and sequencing errors, raw reads were error-corrected and collapsed into unique sequences using a nearest-neighbor algorithm that merged closely related sequences. To assign V, D and J gene segments, CDR3 sequences were aligned to IMGT reference sequences. For a sequence to be retained, a match of at least six nucleotides was required to both a V gene segment and a J gene segment. Rearrangements were called productive when the CDR3 lacked stop codons and stayed in frame with V and J; all others were non-productive. Following IMGT convention, CDR3 was defined as the stretch from the second conserved V-encoded cysteine to the conserved J-encoded phenylalanine. In an earlier analysis of some 550 of the donors, sequences lacking an unambiguous match to a single V gene segment were excluded. An earlier analysis of approximately 590 of the donors classified V segments as functional when productive rearrangements were above 56.7% and as segregating when the standard deviation between donors was above 5%. A statistical classification framework was developed to diagnose cytomegalovirus status using the catalog of TCR beta chain sequences. In a later analysis, TCR nucleotide sequences were compared against IMGT/GENE-DB human TR gene sequences so that V and J genes could be assigned. In a later analysis, CDR3 sequences and most-parsimonious VDJ recombination scenarios were assigned using the TCRdist pipeline. A later analysis defined each TCR beta chain by its CDR3 amino acid sequence plus V-gene family, and excluded reads lacking a unique V-gene family. As a way to deal with suspected cross-contamination and a sequencing artifact, a later analysis dropped 450 to 600 nucleotide sequences that were highly shared and had low generation probability. A later analysis calculated a clonal expansion index for each public chain from normalized within-repertoire ranks of inferred template counts. A later analysis computed generation probabilities with a VDJ recombination model fitted to out-of-frame rearrangements, and checked the results against IGoR. In a later analysis, hypergeometric tests were used to score TCR-TCR, TCR-HLA and TCR-CMV co-occurrence, with a repertoire-size bias correction applied to TCR pairs. In a later analysis, false discovery rates were estimated by permuting HLA or CMV assignments 20 times. In a later analysis, co-occurring TCRs were grouped with DBSCAN, and TCRdist sequence similarity was added when clustering was performed within HLA-allele-positive subsets. Repertoires with fewer than 30,000 or more than 120,000 public chains were left out of co-occurrence clustering, as were a handful of repertoires with anomalous nucleotide sharing. TCRdb stores this immuneACCESS table with in-frame sequences only. Part of the clones is absent; in the studies checked, under half of the shortfall reflects unresolved V genes, and no reason is known for the rest. The DNA was the basis for D and trimming; V, J and clone size are from that table. The table for this sample records about 53,000 clones. The top ten clones comprise 2% to 2.5% of the sample.

The paper's findings and limits, for the study overall: At a false discovery rate of 0.05, a later analysis linked 15,000 to 20,000 TCR beta sequences to specific HLA alleles. A cluster of highly shared sequence variants was judged likely to represent a technical artifact of the sequencing pipeline. In an earlier analysis of 587 of the donors, most TCR beta V segments were observed in productive rearrangements about 90% or about 30% of the time, broadly matching IMGT annotations. Because HLA typing was missing for some donors at each locus, association tests included only the typed subset. Correlated functional status among segregating V segments might be attributable to linkage disequilibrium, but an unknown experimental factor could not be ruled out. A later genetic analysis associated a missense DCLRE1C variant with V-gene and J-gene trimming of TCR beta chains, and an independent cohort replicated the association. In a later analysis, most CMV-associated TCR beta chains were found to appear HLA-restricted, with HLA associations seemingly driven largely by CMV exposure. Compared with the 666-donor mean, donors in an Asian-associated ancestry cluster had fewer N-insertions in productive TCRs, according to a later genetic analysis. The only immune exposure information available for the cohort was CMV serostatus. In a later analysis, HLA-associated TCR beta chains showed more clonal expansion and lower generation probabilities than non-associated chains that were equally common. The earlier analysis of approximately 540 of the donors excluded some 15 rarely observed V segments, including chromosome 9 orphons, because counts were too low. The cohort was sequenced for TCR beta chains only, and without alpha or paired-chain data the features that could be detected were limited. A later analysis reported that several top co-occurrence clusters appeared linked to parvovirus B19, influenza, CMV and Epstein-Barr virus. In the study, 150 to 200 TCR beta chains were listed as associated with cytomegalovirus. The presence/absence analyses assumed that sequencing depth was roughly uniform across donors, and that assumption may not be true. Some IMGT-functional V segments, including TRBV6-2 and TRBV6-3, could not be distinguished by the 87-base-pair reads and were therefore excluded. In vitro tests confirmed that three of the cytomegalovirus-associated TCR beta chains recognize cytomegalovirus antigens. The authors suggested that the approach could potentially be generalized to other disease states and immunological phenotypes. A further reported finding was that TCR beta sequences accurately predicted the HLA-A and HLA-B alleles for most subjects in the first cohort. Most TCR sequences were seen in very few donors, while some public TCRs were found in many individuals. Assigning TCR associations to individual alleles was difficult when HLA alleles, especially DR and DQ, strongly co-occurred. According to a later analysis, TCR association rates differed among HLA loci, with DRB1 alleles showing the most associated TCRs and HLA-C alleles showing the fewest. Cytomegalovirus status was reported to be diagnosed by the classifier with high specificity and sensitivity in both the original and validation cohorts.

The CDR3 holds 15 amino acids from the cysteine to the phenylalanine. Of the read, only the CDR3 DNA is kept; its 45 bases are in frame from base 1. The germline V gene (reference sequence) gives CDR1 as LNHDA and CDR2 as SQIVND. V loses 3 bases, J loses 3 bases, and the germline ends lie 15 bases apart. The sample consisted of PBMCs. The clonotype originates from a woman aged 18-29 years in good health and CMV-seronegative. Recombination joined TRBV19 with TRBJ2-7, and possibly TRBD1, on 6 matching bases. The sequenced DNA: TGTGCCAGTAGTATTTACAGGGTGCGAGACTACGAGCAGTACTTC. Translated, this is CASSIYRVRDYEQYF.